A selection of T cell receptor beta chains follows, all from one sample in a study of post-analysis software for immune sequencing data. TCRdb reanalysed the PCR reads using MiXCR and keeps one entry per CDR3 protein. The sample has around 710,000 distinct CDR3 sequences; about half are singletons. Sequencing used blood. The receptors were gathered from a girl aged 10-17 years with multiple sclerosis. Each CDR3 is given with its conserved first and last residue. The D gene is left open where the match is weak. Not all rows give a size; the values are once, few, many and, for expanded clones, a class.

v_gene	abundance	d_gene	j_gene	CDR3nt	CDR3aa
TRBV3-1	few	.	TRBJ2-1	TGTGCCAGCAGCCCACCACAACGGACAGTTGAGCAGTTCTTC	CASSPPQRTVEQFF
TRBV28	.	TRBD1	TRBJ2-3	TGTGCCAGCAGCACGGGACAGGGTTTTGGGACGCAGTATTTT	CASSTGQGFGTQYF
TRBV27	once	.	TRBJ1-4	TGTGCCAGCAGTTTAAATGCGAGGCAAAAACTGTTTTTT	CASSLNARQKLFF
TRBV5-1	.	.	TRBJ2-3	TGCGCCAGCAGCGCGGGACTGCAAAGCACAGATACGCAGTATTTT	CASSAGLQSTDTQYF
TRBV19	.	.	TRBJ2-1	TGTGCCAGTACTCGACTAGGGTTGGTCAATGAGCAGTTCTTC	CASTRLGLVNEQFF
TRBV6-5	.	.	TRBJ2-7	TGTGCCAGCAGTTACTCGAATCCGCTGCGACCCTACGAGCAGTACTTC	CASSYSNPLRPYEQYF
TRBV20-1	.	TRBD2	TRBJ2-3	TGCAGTGCCAACCTAGGGACTAGCGGGAGAGGAGATACGCAGTATTTT	CSANLGTSGRGDTQYF
TRBV20-1	.	.	TRBJ2-3	TGCAGTGCTAGCTACGGGGAGGGGGACACGCAGTATTTT	CSASYGEGDTQYF
TRBV3-1	few	.	TRBJ1-2	TGTGCCAGCAGCCAAGTGCCAGGCTATGGCTACACCTTC	CASSQVPGYGYTF
TRBV20-1	few	.	TRBJ1-6	TGCAGTGCTCAGGGACACCAGGATTCACCCCTCCACTTT	CSAQGHQDSPLHF
TRBV5-6	.	.	TRBJ2-6	TGTGCCAGCAGCTTGGAGGGTACCAACTCTGGGGCCAACGTCCTGACTTTC	CASSLEGTNSGANVLTF
TRBV5-6	few	.	TRBJ1-1	TGTGCCAGCAGCGCGGGTCACAGTATGAACACTGAAGCTTTCTTT	CASSAGHSMNTEAFF
TRBV7-2	.	.	TRBJ2-7	TGTGCCAGCAGCTTAGAAGCAGGACCATCCTACGAGCAGTACTTC	CASSLEAGPSYEQYF
TRBV5-1	.	.	TRBJ2-7	TGCGCCAGCAGTTTAGAGTCAGTGCGTGTGGACGAGCAGTACTTC	CASSLESVRVDEQYF
TRBV6-5	.	.	TRBJ2-3	TGTGCCAGCAGTTACGAGGCTAGCGAGAGGACAGATACGCAGTATTTT	CASSYEASERTDTQYF
TRBV20-1	few	.	TRBJ2-1	TGCAGTGTGCCTACTTCCTACAATGAGCAGTTCTTC	CSVPTSYNEQFF